This is a list of T cell receptor beta chains from one sample in a study of cytomegalovirus exposure and HLA in healthy donors. Some clones are missing from TCRdb's copy, which holds only in-frame ones; the method was immunoSEQ multiplex PCR. The table has around 90,000 clones, about 89% seen once. Sequencing input: PBMCs. These receptors were obtained from a man aged 25-45 years in good health and CMV-seropositive. Each CDR3 is given with its conserved first and last residue.

j_call	v_call	cdr3_aa
TRBJ1-4	TRBV7-9	CASSPVPDRGREKLFF
-	TRBV28	CASSLKTGNYEQYF
TRBJ2-7	TRBV13	CASTTSGGGYEQYF
TRBJ2-5	TRBV4-1	CASSQPGTSGIWGKTQYF
TRBJ2-7	TRBV5-1	CASSLDGNFLEIYEQYF
TRBJ1-1	TRBV7-2	CASSPGQGTEAFF
TRBJ2-2	TRBV19	CASSTGGDYGELFF
TRBJ2-1	TRBV4-1	CASTPSAGNYNEQFF
TRBJ1-1	TRBV28	CASSLFRAGTEAFF
TRBJ2-7	TRBV18	CASSPRSGGNPSSYEQYF
TRBJ2-7	TRBV19	CASSMGAYPYEQYF